This T cell receptor (beta chain) was captured in a study of technical replicates of blood from a few donors. This CDR3 comprises 15 residues. The V gene lost 3 bases and the J gene lost 5 bases, with 14 bases spanning the gap. Germline loops: CDR1 SGHRS, CDR2 YFSETQ. Here immunoSEQ multiplex PCR was the method, and the copy in TCRdb shows in-frame clones only, minus some. In the table there are roughly 85,000 clones, 94% of which are singletons. This clone showed up just a few times. The sequence derives from a human donor in good health. This chain links TRBV5-1 with TRBJ2-2, with a weak D call TRBD1 (6 bases). The sequenced sample was T cells isolated from PBMCs. CDR3 residues: CASSSRGEGTGELFF. The CDR3 nucleotides are TGCGCCAGCAGCTCCAGGGGCGAGGGGACCGGGGAGCTGTTTTTT.